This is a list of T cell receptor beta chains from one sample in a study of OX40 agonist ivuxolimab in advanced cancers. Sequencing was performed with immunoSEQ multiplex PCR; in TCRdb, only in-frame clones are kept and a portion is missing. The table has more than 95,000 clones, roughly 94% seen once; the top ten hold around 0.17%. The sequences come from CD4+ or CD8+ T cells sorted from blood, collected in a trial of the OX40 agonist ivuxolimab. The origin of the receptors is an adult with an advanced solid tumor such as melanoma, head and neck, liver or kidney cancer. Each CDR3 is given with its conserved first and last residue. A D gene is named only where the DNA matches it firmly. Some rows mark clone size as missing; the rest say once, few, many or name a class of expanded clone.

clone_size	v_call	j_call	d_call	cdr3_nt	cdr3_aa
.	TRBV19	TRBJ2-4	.	TGTGCCAGTAGTGTAAATAGCGTCCTAAACATTCAGTACTTC	CASSVNSVLNIQYF
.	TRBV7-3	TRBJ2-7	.	TGTGCCAGCAGCTTAACGCAGGGGGGCGAGCAGTACTTC	CASSLTQGGEQYF
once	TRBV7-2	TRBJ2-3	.	TGTGCCAGCAGGACAGCCTCAGATACGCAGTATTTT	CASRTASDTQYF
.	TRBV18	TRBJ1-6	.	TGTGCCAGCTCACCCGTAGGGACCGCCGACTATAATTCACCCCTCCACTTT	CASSPVGTADYNSPLHF
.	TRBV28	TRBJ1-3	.	TGTGCCAGCTCCTTCTCTGGAAACACCATATATTTT	CASSFSGNTIYF
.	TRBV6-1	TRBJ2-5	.	TGTGCCAGCAGTGAAGCTGCGGGCGTCACCCAGTACTTC	CASSEAAGVTQYF
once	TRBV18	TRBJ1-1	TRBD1	TGTGCCAGCTCCCGACAGGGCGGATCGGACACTGAAGCTTTCTTT	CASSRQGGSDTEAFF
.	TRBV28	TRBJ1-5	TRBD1	TGTGCCAGCAGTCCATCAGGGGGTGGCAATCAGCCCCAGCATTTT	CASSPSGGGNQPQHF
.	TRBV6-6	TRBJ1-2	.	TGTGCCAGCAGTCCAAGGGTCGAAGGGGGGAACTATGGCTACACCTTC	CASSPRVEGGNYGYTF
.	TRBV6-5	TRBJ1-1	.	TGTGCCAGCAGTTACGGCCGATCAGGCACTGAAGCTTTCTTT	CASSYGRSGTEAFF
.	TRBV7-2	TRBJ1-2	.	TGTGCCAGCAGAGTGGGTGAGGGGGTCTCCTATGGCTACACCTTC	CASRVGEGVSYGYTF
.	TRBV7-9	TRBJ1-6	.	TGTGCCAGCAGCTTAAAGAGTATGGCTCCGGGTAACCGATCACCCCTCCACTTT	CASSLKSMAPGNRSPLHF
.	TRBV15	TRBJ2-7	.	TGTGCCACCAGCAGAGATAAGTCCGAGAGCTCCTACGAGCAGTACTTC	CATSRDKSESSYEQYF
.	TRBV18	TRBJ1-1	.	TGTGCCAGCTCACCAATCGGAGTATGGGAGGGCACTGAAGCTTTCTTT	CASSPIGVWEGTEAFF
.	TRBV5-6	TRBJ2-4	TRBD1	TGTGCCAGCAGCCGGACAGGGGTTGGAAACATTCAGTACTTC	CASSRTGVGNIQYF
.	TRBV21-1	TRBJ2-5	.	TGTGCCAGCAGTAAGAGGGGCCTACAACCCCAAGAGACCCAGTACTTC	CASSKRGLQPQETQYF
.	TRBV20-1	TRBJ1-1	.	TGCAGTGCGGGCACGCCCGCTGAAGCTTTCTTT	CSAGTPAEAFF